Presented here are 3 T cell receptor beta chains from one specimen sequenced in a study of cytomegalovirus exposure and HLA in healthy donors (dated by TCRdb to about 2017). Library method: the immunoSEQ multiplex PCR assay. The multiplex PCR relied on a mix of 60 forward primers for TCR Vbeta segments and 13 reverse primers for TCR Jbeta segments. This immuneACCESS table, as held by TCRdb, lists in-frame sequences with V and J called but not all clones. Of the missing ones, under half trace to an unresolved V gene in checked studies; the others have no known cause. The sample yields some 270,000 clones; under 90% were counted once. The ten largest clones capture roughly 0.31% of the sample. The source material was PBMCs. Source of these receptors: a girl aged 2 to 9 in good health and CMV-seronegative.

V gene TRBV11-2 combines with J gene TRBJ1-1, with D hard to call. The CDR3 has 18 residues. V lost 5 bases and J lost 1, with 23 bases in between. Germline values: CDR1 SGHAT, CDR2 FQNNGV. CDR3 DNA sequence: TGTGCCAGCAGCAAACAATGGTGGCCAACACCAGGGAACACTGAAGCTTTCTTT. Translation gives CASSKQWWPTPGNTEAFF.

The J gene is TRBJ2-7, the V gene TRBV27; 8 bases fit TRBD1. This CDR3 comprises 16 residues. Germline trimming cut 6 bases from V and 1 base from J; bases unmatched to any gene: 11. Germline V gene sequence: CDR1 MNHEY, CDR2 SMNVEV (reference sequence). CDR3: CASSLRARGHSYEQYF. DNA for the CDR3: TGTGCCAGCAGCTTACGGGCCAGGGGGCATTCCTACGAGCAGTACTTC.

The chain carries TRBV28 and TRBJ1-1, with 8 bases that match TRBD1. Germline V gives CDR1 MDHEN, CDR2 SYDVKM. The CDR3 has 13 residues. The V gene end was trimmed by 6 bases and the J gene end by 5 bases; junction bases not matched to a gene: 5. The CDR3 sequence is CASRRDRLTEAFF. In DNA, the CDR3 is TGTGCCAGCAGGCGGGACAGGTTAACTGAAGCTTTCTTT. Combining the CDR3 with reference TRBV28 and TRBJ1-1 gives the whole variable domain DVKVTQSSRYLVKRTGEKVFLECVQDMDHENMFWYRQDPGLGLRLIYFSYDVKMKEKGDIPEGYSVSREKKERFSLILESASTNQTSMYLCASRRDRLTEAFFGQGTRLTVV.